The source of this TCR beta chain is a study of tissue T cells after allogeneic stem cell transplantation (dated 2022 in TCRdb). Turning to the overall study: The study profiled TCR beta repertoires across many tissues from research autopsies of patients with and without GVHD, plus mouse models of GVHD. The human part of the study was a prospective observational study with no blinding and no randomization.

About this clone: Its cognate antigen has yet to be identified. The gene names and germline sequences given are murine.

The method was the immunoSEQ multiplex PCR assay. Adaptive Biotechnologies performed the TCRbeta CDR3 sequencing at survey depth and reported CDR3 sequences, V/J genes, productive frequency and template counts. Amplification of TCR beta CDR3 regions was performed from genomic DNA rather than from RNA. Per the source publication's procedure: Pairwise repertoire overlap between tissues was quantified with Jensen-Shannon divergence, where 1 means complete divergence and 0 identical. Tissues were clustered by single-linkage agglomerative hierarchical clustering of pairwise JSD values and displayed as dendrograms. All patient samples were analyzed with GLIPH2 using simulation_depth 1000, kmer_min_depth 3 and cdr3_length_cutoff 8, and only groups containing more than two unique CDR3s were kept. A standardized tissue-overlap score was calculated by extrapolating Jaccard GLIPH-group overlap across patients to a standard repertoire size of 1000 clones. To look at how diversity was associated with clinical or experimental variables, linear mixed-effect models were used, with tissue treated as a fixed effect and individual treated as a random effect. TCRdb took this table from immuneACCESS and kept in-frame rearrangements with V and J called. Such tables lack part of the clones; where checked against another copy, unresolved V genes explain under half of the gap, and the rest is unexplained. V, J and clone size reflect that table, while D and trimming were determined from the DNA. In all, the sample holds 7,000 to 10,000 clones, and about 47% of those were seen once. The ten largest clones represent approximately 6.5% of the sample.

Overall study results and their limits: Only a few T cell clones appeared in more than one patient, yet motif-based clustering showed tissue-specific repertoire signatures that were shared between patients. The study did not establish which tissue TCRs were alloreactive or antigen-specific, and some clones may have been host cells that persisted. Sampling depth was acknowledged as a limitation, and the patient cohort was both small and clinically heterogeneous. Within patients, how anatomically similar the tissues were was a key factor in shaping TCR repertoire composition, regardless of disease or transplant status. Blood and spleen T cells captured only a limited portion of the TCR repertoire detected in tissues, in both patients and mice.

Taken with the paper, the label for time point translates to: mouse harvest day 7 after allogeneic transplant. Mouse grafts combined 10^7 T-cell-depleted bone marrow cells with 10^6 splenic CD5+ T cells, given via tail vein injection. GVHD in mice was modeled with a major MHC-mismatch B6 (H2b) into BALB/c (H2d) model, and tissues were profiled at day 7 or 14. On day 7 or 14 post-transplant, mouse tissues and retro-orbital blood were harvested with separate sterile tools for each animal, and livers were flushed before harvest. Before genomic DNA isolation with the DNeasy Blood & Tissue Kit, mouse tissues were minced with razor blades in buffered saline. The TCR comes from a female BALB/c mouse given C57BL/6 T cells with graft-versus-host disease after an allogeneic hematopoietic cell transplant. Sequenced input: gut tissue.

The DNA read from the CDR3 is TGTGGTGCTAGGGACACAAACTCCGACTACACC. Its amino acids are CGARDTNSDYT. The CDR3 as a whole reads CGARDTNSDYTF. The V gene is TRBV20 and the J gene is TRBJ1-2; the D gene is not confidently resolved. The CDR3 extends 1 residue past the end of the read, so its final part is completed from the germline J gene. Its CDR3 holds 12 amino acids, cysteine through phenylalanine. The DNA has 33 bases, all within the CDR3, and is read from base 1. CDR1 GFQATS and CDR2 STVNSAI were looked up in the germline V gene. The junction shows trimming of 0 bases on V and 0 bases on J, plus 2 bases between the germline ends.